This is a list of T cell receptor beta chains from one sample in a study of technical replicates of blood from several donors. Generated by immunoSEQ multiplex PCR, the TCRdb table keeps only in-frame clones and is missing some. The sample records 85,000 to 100,000 clones, approximately 94% being singletons. The sequenced sample consisted of T cells isolated from PBMCs. These receptors were obtained from a human donor in good health. Each CDR3 is given with its conserved first and last residue. The D gene is left open where the match is weak. Clone size is shown for a subset of rows, as once, few, many or a class of expanded clone.

V,size,D,J,CDR3,DNA
TRBV11-3,NA,TRBD2,TRBJ2-1,CASSPIAGGAKNEQFF,TGTGCCAGCAGCCCCATAGCGGGGGGGGCTAAGAATGAGCAGTTCTTC
TRBV19,NA,TRBD2,TRBJ2-1,CASSILSGDSYNEQFF,TGTGCCAGTAGTATCTTGAGCGGGGATTCCTACAATGAGCAGTTCTTC
TRBV10-3,NA,TRBD2,TRBJ2-7,CAISDGGGSSYEQYF,TGTGCCATCAGTGACGGGGGAGGGAGCTCCTACGAGCAGTACTTC
TRBV5-4,NA,TRBD1,TRBJ2-1,CASSLPGGKDNEQFF,TGTGCCAGCAGCTTGCCAGGGGGCAAAGACAATGAGCAGTTCTTC
TRBV28,NA,NA,TRBJ2-1,CASKGDYHSYNEQFF,TGTGCCAGCAAGGGCGACTACCACTCCTACAATGAGCAGTTCTTC
TRBV28,NA,TRBD1,TRBJ2-5,CASSFPGTASKETQYF,TGTGCCAGCAGTTTCCCCGGGACAGCCTCAAAAGAGACCCAGTACTTC
TRBV5-1,NA,NA,TRBJ2-7,CASSLTGDRLFYEQYF,TGCGCCAGCAGCTTGACTGGAGACAGGCTCTTCTACGAGCAGTACTTC
TRBV7-6,NA,TRBD2,TRBJ2-5,CASSLDTSGETQYF,TGTGCCAGCAGCTTAGACACTAGCGGGGAGACCCAGTACTTC
TRBV5-6,NA,NA,TRBJ2-3,CASSLLDTQYF,TGTGCCAGCAGCCTTCTGGATACGCAGTATTTT
TRBV19,once,TRBD1,TRBJ1-5,CASRTIAPQGDQPQHF,TGTGCCAGTAGAACCATCGCTCCGCAGGGGGATCAGCCCCAGCATTTT
TRBV27,NA,NA,TRBJ1-5,CASSFGYNQPQHF,TGTGCCAGCAGCTTCGGGTACAATCAGCCCCAGCATTTT
TRBV25-1,NA,TRBD2,TRBJ2-5,CASSERGGRMETQYF,TGTGCCAGCAGTGAACGCGGCGGGAGAATGGAGACCCAGTACTTC
TRBV5-1,NA,NA,TRBJ2-1,CASSLAAAREQFF,TGCGCCAGCAGCTTGGCCGCGGCTCGCGAGCAGTTCTTC
TRBV7-9,NA,TRBD1,TRBJ2-7,CASSGTGHYEQYF,TGTGCCAGCAGTGGGACAGGACACTACGAGCAGTACTTC
TRBV29-1,NA,TRBD2,TRBJ2-3,CSGVIAGGRADTQYF,TGCAGCGGGGTCATAGCGGGAGGGCGAGCAGATACGCAGTATTTT
TRBV25-1,NA,TRBD1,TRBJ2-2,CASRAGGVPGELFF,TGTGCCAGCAGGGCAGGGGGAGTCCCCGGGGAGCTGTTTTTT
TRBV19,NA,NA,TRBJ2-5,CASSIANSYQETQYF,TGTGCCAGTAGTATAGCAAACTCGTACCAAGAGACCCAGTACTTC
TRBV6-5,NA,NA,TRBJ1-1,CASKHRAEVEAFF,TGTGCCAGCAAACACAGGGCGGAGGTTGAAGCTTTCTTT
TRBV28,NA,TRBD2,TRBJ2-7,CASNEADIAGEQYF,TGTGCCAGCAACGAAGCGGACATAGCGGGCGAGCAGTACTTC
TRBV5-6,NA,NA,TRBJ1-5,CASSFGGGGRDQPQHF,TGTGCCAGCAGCTTCGGGGGCGGCGGGAGGGATCAGCCCCAGCATTTT
TRBV5-1,NA,TRBD1,TRBJ2-3,CASSLGNRDRVTHTDTQYF,TGCGCCAGCAGCTTGGGGAACCGGGACAGGGTTACACACACAGATACGCAGTATTTT
TRBV25-1,NA,NA,TRBJ1-1,CASSEWGGDTEAFF,TGTGCCAGCAGTGAATGGGGGGGAGACACTGAAGCTTTCTTT
TRBV29-1,NA,TRBD2,TRBJ2-7,CSGALGAGVYEQYF,TGCAGCGGGGCCCTTGGAGCGGGAGTTTACGAGCAGTACTTC
TRBV9,NA,TRBD1,TRBJ2-7,CASSVGPGQGRGEQYF,TGTGCCAGCAGCGTAGGGCCGGGACAGGGAAGGGGAGAGCAGTACTTC
TRBV9,NA,TRBD1,TRBJ1-5,CASSPWTGDQPQHF,TGTGCCAGCAGCCCATGGACAGGGGATCAGCCCCAGCATTTT
TRBV7-9,NA,NA,TRBJ2-4,CASSLVRENSIQYF,TGTGCCAGCAGCTTAGTCAGGGAAAATAGCATTCAGTACTTC
TRBV29-1,NA,TRBD1,TRBJ2-7,CSVGVWLPGQGPYEQYF,TGCAGCGTTGGAGTTTGGCTGCCGGGACAGGGGCCCTACGAGCAGTACTTC
TRBV9,NA,TRBD1,TRBJ1-2,CASSSPRTGGVYTF,TGTGCCAGCAGCAGCCCCCGGACAGGTGGTGTCTACACCTTC
TRBV29-1,NA,NA,TRBJ2-7,CGVTGSSSYEQYF,TGCGGCGTTACGGGTTCCAGCTCCTACGAGCAGTACTTC
TRBV29-1,NA,TRBD1,TRBJ1-1,CSARGAAGTMNTEAFF,TGCAGCGCCAGGGGGGCAGCCGGGACCATGAACACTGAAGCTTTCTTT
TRBV5-1,NA,NA,TRBJ2-7,CASSYYTAPQSYEQYF,TGCGCCAGCAGCTACTATACGGCTCCTCAATCCTACGAGCAGTACTTC
TRBV10-2,once,TRBD2,TRBJ2-7,CASSRAGGGYEQYF,TGCGCCAGCAGTCGGGCGGGAGGGGGCTACGAGCAGTACTTC
TRBV12-5,NA,TRBD1,TRBJ1-2,CASGLSGTGGYGYTF,TGTGCTAGTGGTTTGTCAGGGACAGGGGGCTATGGCTACACCTTC
TRBV28,NA,TRBD1,TRBJ2-7,CASSNRGRSYEQYF,TGTGCCAGCAGTAACAGGGGCCGTTCCTACGAGCAGTACTTC
TRBV5-4,NA,NA,TRBJ2-7,CASSLNSPAGEQYF,TGTGCCAGCAGCTTGAACAGCCCCGCTGGGGAGCAGTACTTC
TRBV12-5,NA,NA,TRBJ1-1,CASGSRRTEAFF,TGTGCTAGTGGTTCCCGGAGGACTGAAGCTTTCTTT
TRBV19,NA,NA,TRBJ1-6,CASSIYGSSPLHF,TGTGCCAGTAGTATATATGGGAGTTCACCCCTCCACTTT
TRBV6-5,NA,NA,TRBJ2-3,CASSYSVGTDTQYF,TGTGCCAGCAGTTACAGCGTAGGCACAGATACGCAGTATTTT
TRBV11-2,NA,NA,TRBJ1-6,CASSFLDYNSPLHF,TGTGCCAGCAGCTTTCTAGATTATAATTCACCCCTCCACTTT
TRBV27,NA,TRBD2,TRBJ2-5,CASSWASGSQETQYF,TGTGCCAGCAGTTGGGCTAGCGGGAGCCAAGAGACCCAGTACTTC
TRBV10-3,NA,TRBD1,TRBJ2-2,CAIRRQGSAGELFF,TGTGCCATCAGGAGACAGGGGTCCGCCGGGGAGCTGTTTTTT
TRBV15,NA,TRBD1,TRBJ2-7,CATSRGVIQGELLYEQYF,TGTGCCACCAGCAGGGGGGTGATACAGGGGGAACTGCTCTACGAGCAGTACTTC
TRBV28,NA,NA,TRBJ2-2,CASSLHTGGLTGELFF,TGTGCCAGCAGTCTGCACACAGGCGGTTTGACCGGGGAGCTGTTTTTT
TRBV11-2,NA,TRBD1,TRBJ1-2,CASSLTRDRGATAYGYTF,TGTGCCAGCAGCCTGACTCGGGACAGGGGAGCCACAGCCTATGGCTACACCTTC